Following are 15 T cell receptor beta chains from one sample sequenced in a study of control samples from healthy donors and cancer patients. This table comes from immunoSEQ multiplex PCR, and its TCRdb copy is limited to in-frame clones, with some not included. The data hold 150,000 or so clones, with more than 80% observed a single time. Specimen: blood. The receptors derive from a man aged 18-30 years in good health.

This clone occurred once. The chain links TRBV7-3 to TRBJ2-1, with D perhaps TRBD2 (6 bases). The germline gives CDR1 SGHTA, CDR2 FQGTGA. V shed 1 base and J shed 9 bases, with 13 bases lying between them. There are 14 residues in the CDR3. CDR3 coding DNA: TGTGCCAGCAGCTTAAACACAGGAGGGACTGAGCAGTTCTTC. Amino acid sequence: CASSLNTGGTEQFF.

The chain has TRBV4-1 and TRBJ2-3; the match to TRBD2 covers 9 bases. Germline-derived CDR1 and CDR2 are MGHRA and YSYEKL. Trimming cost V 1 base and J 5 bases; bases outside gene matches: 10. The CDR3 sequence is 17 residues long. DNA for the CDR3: TGCGCCAGCAGCCAAGGGGTCAAGCGGGGGGTAAGAGATACGCAGTATTTT. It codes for CASSQGVKRGVRDTQYF.

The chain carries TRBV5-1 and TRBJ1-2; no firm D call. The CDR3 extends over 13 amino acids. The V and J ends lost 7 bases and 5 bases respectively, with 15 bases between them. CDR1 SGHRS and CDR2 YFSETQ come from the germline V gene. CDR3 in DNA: TGCGCCAGCGGGAAGGTGGACTTTTATGGCTACACCTTC. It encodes CASGKVDFYGYTF.

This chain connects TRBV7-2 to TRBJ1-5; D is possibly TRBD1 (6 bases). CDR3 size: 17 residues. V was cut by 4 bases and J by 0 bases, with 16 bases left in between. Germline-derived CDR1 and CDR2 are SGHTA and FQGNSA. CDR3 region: CASSSGTPKLSNQPQHF. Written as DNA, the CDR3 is TGTGCCAGCAGCTCCGGGACACCTAAACTTAGCAATCAGCCCCAGCATTTT.

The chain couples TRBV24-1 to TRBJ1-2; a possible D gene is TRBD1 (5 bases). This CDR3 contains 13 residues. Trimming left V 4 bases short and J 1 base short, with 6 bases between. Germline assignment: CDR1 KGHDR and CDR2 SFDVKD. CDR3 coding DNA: TGTGCCACCAGTGAGGGGGTTAACTATGGCTACACCTTC. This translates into CATSEGVNYGYTF.

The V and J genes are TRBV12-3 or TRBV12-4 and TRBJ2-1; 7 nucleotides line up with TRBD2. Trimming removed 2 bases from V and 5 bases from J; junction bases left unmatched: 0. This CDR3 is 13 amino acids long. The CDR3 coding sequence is TGTGCCAGCAGTTTAAGCGGGGACAATGAGCAGTTCTTC. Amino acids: CASSLSGDNEQFF.

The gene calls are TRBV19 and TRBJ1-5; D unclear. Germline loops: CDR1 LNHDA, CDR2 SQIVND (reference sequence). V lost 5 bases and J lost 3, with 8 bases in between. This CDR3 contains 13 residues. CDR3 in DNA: TGTGCCAGTAGTTCGGCGGTCAATCAGCCCCAGCATTTT. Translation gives CASSSAVNQPQHF.

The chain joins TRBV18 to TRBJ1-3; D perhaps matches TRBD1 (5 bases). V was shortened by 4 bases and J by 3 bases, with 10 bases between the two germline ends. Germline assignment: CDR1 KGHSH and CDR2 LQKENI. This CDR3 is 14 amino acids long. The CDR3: CASSQDKNGNTIYF. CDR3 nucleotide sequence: TGTGCCAGCTCACAGGACAAAAATGGAAACACCATATATTTT.

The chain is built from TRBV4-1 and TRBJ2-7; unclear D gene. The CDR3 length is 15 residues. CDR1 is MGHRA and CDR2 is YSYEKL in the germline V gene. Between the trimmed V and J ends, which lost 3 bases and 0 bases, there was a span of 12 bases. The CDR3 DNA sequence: TGCGCCAGCAGCCAGACCAAGGGCAGCTCCTACGAGCAGTACTTC. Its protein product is CASSQTKGSSYEQYF.

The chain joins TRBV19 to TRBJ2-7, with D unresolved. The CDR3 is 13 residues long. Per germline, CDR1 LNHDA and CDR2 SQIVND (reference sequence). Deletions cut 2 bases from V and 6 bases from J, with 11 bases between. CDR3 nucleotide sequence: TGTGCCAGTAGTATATTAGCCACTGGCGAGCAGTACTTC. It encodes CASSILATGEQYF.

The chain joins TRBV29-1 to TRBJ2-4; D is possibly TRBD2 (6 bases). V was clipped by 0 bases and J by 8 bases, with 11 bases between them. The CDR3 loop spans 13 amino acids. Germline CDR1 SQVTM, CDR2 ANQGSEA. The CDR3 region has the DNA TGCAGCGTTGAAGAGTCAGGAGGGGACATTCAGTACTTC. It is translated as CSVEESGGDIQYF. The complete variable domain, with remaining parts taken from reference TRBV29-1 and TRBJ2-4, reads SAVISQKPSRDICQRGTSLTIQCQVDSQVTMMFWYRQQPGQSLTLIATANQGSEATYESGFVIDKFPISRPNLTFSTLTVSNMSPEDSSIYLCSVEESGGDIQYFGAGTRLSVL.

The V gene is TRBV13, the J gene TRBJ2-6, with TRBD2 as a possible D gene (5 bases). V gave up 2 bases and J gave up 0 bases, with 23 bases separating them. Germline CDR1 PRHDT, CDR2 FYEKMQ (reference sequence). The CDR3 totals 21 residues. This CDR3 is CASSLLIAGQPLSSGANVLTF. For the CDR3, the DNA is TGTGCCAGCAGCTTATTAATTGCGGGCCAGCCGTTAAGCTCTGGGGCCAACGTCCTGACTTTC.

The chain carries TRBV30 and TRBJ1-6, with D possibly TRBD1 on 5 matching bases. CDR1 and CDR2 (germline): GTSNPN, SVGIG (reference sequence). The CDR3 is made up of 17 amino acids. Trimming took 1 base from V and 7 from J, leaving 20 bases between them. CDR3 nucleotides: TGTGCCTGGAGTGGGGGCTTCGCCGGGCCTTTAAATTCACCCCTCCACTTT. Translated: CAWSGGFAGPLNSPLHF.

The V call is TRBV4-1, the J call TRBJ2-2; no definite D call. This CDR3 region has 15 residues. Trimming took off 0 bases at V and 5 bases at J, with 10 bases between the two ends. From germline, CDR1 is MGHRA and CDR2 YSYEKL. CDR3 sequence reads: CASSQEGSVTGELFF. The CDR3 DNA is TGCGCCAGCAGCCAAGAAGGCTCGGTGACCGGGGAGCTGTTTTTT.

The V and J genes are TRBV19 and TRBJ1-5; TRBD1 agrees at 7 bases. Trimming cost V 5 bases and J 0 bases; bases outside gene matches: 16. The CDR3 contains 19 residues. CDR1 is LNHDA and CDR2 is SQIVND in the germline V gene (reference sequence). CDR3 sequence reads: CASSSNRGGVTHSNQPQHF. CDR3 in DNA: TGTGCCAGTAGTTCTAACAGGGGAGGGGTTACTCATAGCAATCAGCCCCAGCATTTT.